The 2 T cell receptor beta chains listed next were all sequenced from one sample in a study of CD8 T cells in ankylosing spondylitis. Study results and caveats: The study identified a TCR beta motif of roughly eight highly homologous variants that appeared characteristic of ankylosing spondylitis blood.

MiXCR was run by TCRdb on the 5' RACE reads, yielding one entry per CDR3 protein. The top ten hold under 4.5% of the sample, which has approximately 520,000 distinct CDR3 sequences, less than 6% seen once. Their recognized antigens are unknown. The sample consisted of blood, either unsorted or a sorted T cell fraction (not recorded which). The source of these receptors is a male donor with ankylosing spondylitis.

The rearrangement links TRBV7-6 to TRBJ2-7, with D unresolved. CDR1 SGHVS and CDR2 FNYEAQ come from the germline V gene. Trimming left V 0 bases short and J 9 bases short, with 9 bases between. This CDR3 region has 12 residues. Here the CDR3 DNA reads TGTGCCAGCAGCTTAGCTGGGCAGGCGCAGTACTTC. Amino acid sequence: CASSLAGQAQYF. Full variable domain (remainder filled in from reference TRBV7-6 and TRBJ2-7): GAGVSQSPRYKVTKRGQDVALRCDPISGHVSLYWYRQALGQGPEFLTYFNYEAQQDKSGLPNDRFSAERPEGSISTLTIQRTEQRDSAMYRCASSLAGQAQYFGPGTRLTVT.

This clonotype was counted ten times or more. This chain connects TRBV5-1 to TRBJ1-2; possibly TRBD1 for D (5 bases). V shed 4 bases and J shed 6 bases, with 19 bases lying between them. The CDR3 runs 15 residues. The germline V gene has CDR1 SGHRS and CDR2 YFSETQ. This CDR3 is CASSRSGTPGDGYTF. CDR3 coding DNA: TGCGCCAGCAGCCGTTCCGGGACTCCAGGTGATGGCTACACCTTC.